This is a list of T cell receptor beta chains from one sample in a study of human T cells and chemical hapten exposure. MiXCR was run by TCRdb on the RACE reads, yielding one entry per CDR3 protein. The repertoire holds over 35,000 distinct CDR3 sequences, with about 10% as singletons. The sequenced sample was whole blood, obtained in connection with sensitization to the hapten diphenylcyclopropenone (DPC). The receptors shown here come from a man aged 25-45 years with alopecia areata. Some clones in this sample may be carry-over from other donors' samples. Each CDR3 is given with its conserved first and last residue. D genes are given only for firm matches. Clone size is not always given. Where it is, it says once, few, many or a class for expanded clones.

v_gene	abundance	d_gene	j_gene	CDR3aa	CDR3nt
TRBV6-1	many	.	TRBJ1-6	CASSEEWFTLHF	TGTGCCAGCAGTGAAGAGTGGTTCACCCTCCACTTT
TRBV7-9	many	.	TRBJ1-2	CASSLVIGFQSYTF	TGTGCCAGCAGCTTAGTTATCGGGTTTCAGAGCTACACCTTC
TRBV3-1	many	TRBD1	TRBJ1-5	CASSQGTGRQPQHF	TGTGCCAGCAGCCAGGGGACAGGGAGACAGCCCCAGCATTTT
TRBV11-2	many	.	TRBJ2-1	CASSLDRSRDEQFF	TGTGCCAGCAGCTTAGATCGGTCGAGGGATGAGCAGTTCTTC
TRBV7-2	many	TRBD2	TRBJ2-6	CASSLSLAGVGGANVLTF	TGTGCCAGCAGCTTAAGCTTGGCGGGAGTGGGAGGGGCCAACGTCCTGACTTTC
TRBV7-9	.	.	TRBJ1-4	CASSPGRGANEKLFF	TGTGCCAGCAGCCCCGGGAGAGGGGCTAATGAAAAACTGTTTTTT
TRBV2	.	.	TRBJ1-4	CASSLTVGEKLFF	TGTGCCAGCAGTCTAACCGTCGGAGAAAAACTGTTTTTT
TRBV20-1	medium-sized	.	TRBJ1-5	CSAGSGRGMSNQPQHF	TGCAGTGCGGGATCCGGAAGGGGTATGAGCAATCAGCCCCAGCATTTT
TRBV5-1	many	.	TRBJ2-7	CASSLQGYEQYF	TGCGCCAGCAGCTTGCAGGGCTACGAGCAGTACTTC
TRBV28	.	TRBD2	TRBJ2-1	CASLLAGDYNEQFF	TGTGCCAGCCTACTAGCGGGGGACTACAATGAGCAGTTCTTC
TRBV11-2	many	.	TRBJ2-2	CASSLPWGGGELFF	TGTGCCAGCAGCTTACCGTGGGGAGGCGGGGAGCTGTTTTTT
TRBV21-1	many	.	TRBJ1-6	CASSKENYPGQGSYSPLHF	TGTGCCAGCAGCAAAGAAAACTACCCGGGACAGGGATCTTACTCACCCCTCCACTTT
TRBV20-1	many	.	TRBJ2-2	CSASSAGNTGELFF	TGCAGTGCTAGTAGCGCGGGGAACACCGGGGAGCTGTTTTTT
TRBV6-5	.	TRBD2	TRBJ2-3	CASSSSGGSSTQYF	TGTGCCAGCAGTTCTAGCGGGGGGTCAAGTACGCAGTATTTT
TRBV12-3/TRBV12-4	few	.	TRBJ1-2	CASSLRRPYGYTF	TGTGCCAGCAGCCTCCGAAGACCCTATGGCTACACCTTC
TRBV7-9	.	.	TRBJ2-3	CASSFSGGGTDTQYF	TGTGCCAGCAGTTTCAGCGGAGGCGGCACAGATACGCAGTATTTT